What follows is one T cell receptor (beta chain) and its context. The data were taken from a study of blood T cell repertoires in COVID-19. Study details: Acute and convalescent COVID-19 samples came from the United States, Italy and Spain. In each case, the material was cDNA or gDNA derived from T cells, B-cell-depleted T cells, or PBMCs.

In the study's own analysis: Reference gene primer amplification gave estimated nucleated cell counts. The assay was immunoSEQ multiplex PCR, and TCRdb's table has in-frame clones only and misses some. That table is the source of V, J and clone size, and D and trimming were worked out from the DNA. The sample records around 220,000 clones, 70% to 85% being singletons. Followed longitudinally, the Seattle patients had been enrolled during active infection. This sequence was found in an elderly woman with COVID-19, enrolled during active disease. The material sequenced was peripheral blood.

The CDR3 bases are TGTGCCAGCAGCTTACGCCGGGACAGGGCTTTCGAGCAGTACTTC. Amino acids: CASSLRRDRAFEQYF. This chain links TRBV7-8 with TRBJ2-7, with 9 positions matching TRBD1. J was trimmed by 6 bases and V by 2 bases; bases with no gene match: 8. The germline V gene has CDR1 SGHVS and CDR2 FQNEAQ. There are 15 residues in the CDR3.